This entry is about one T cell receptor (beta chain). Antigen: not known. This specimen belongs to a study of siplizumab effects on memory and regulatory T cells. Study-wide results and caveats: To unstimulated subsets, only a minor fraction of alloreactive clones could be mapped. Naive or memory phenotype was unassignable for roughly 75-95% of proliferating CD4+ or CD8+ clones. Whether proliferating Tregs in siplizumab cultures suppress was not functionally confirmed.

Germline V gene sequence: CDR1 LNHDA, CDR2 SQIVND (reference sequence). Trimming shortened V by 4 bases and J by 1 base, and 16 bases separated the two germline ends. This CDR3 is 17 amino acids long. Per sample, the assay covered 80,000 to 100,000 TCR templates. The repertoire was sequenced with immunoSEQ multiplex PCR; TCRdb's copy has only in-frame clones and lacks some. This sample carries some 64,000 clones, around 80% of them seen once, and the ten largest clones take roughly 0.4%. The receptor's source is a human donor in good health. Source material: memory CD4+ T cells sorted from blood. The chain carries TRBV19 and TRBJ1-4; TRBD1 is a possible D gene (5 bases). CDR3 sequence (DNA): TGTGCCAGTAGTAGCGGGACTTCGGGGGTAACTAATGAAAAACTGTTTTTT. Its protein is CASSSGTSGVTNEKLFF.